Following are 9 T cell receptor beta chains from one sample sequenced in a study of cytomegalovirus exposure and HLA in healthy donors. PCR amplification relied on 60 Vbeta primers (plus 13 Jbeta primers). The repertoire was sequenced with immunoSEQ multiplex PCR; TCRdb's copy has only in-frame clones and lacks some. The sample yields around 100,000 clones, roughly 70% seen once. The sequenced sample consisted of PBMCs. The origin of the receptors is a woman aged 50 to 65 in good health and CMV-seronegative.

The V call is TRBV4-2, the J call TRBJ2-1, with TRBD2 matching over 16 bases. Trimming took 4 bases from V and 9 from J; bases not matched to a gene: 3. Germline CDR1 LGHNA, CDR2 YNFKEQ. The length of the CDR3 is 15 residues. In nucleotides, the CDR3 is TGTGCCAGCAGCCTCGGGACTAGCGGGAGGGTTGAGCAGTTCTTC. The encoded protein is CASSLGTSGRVEQFF.

This clone occurred a few times. This chain connects TRBV4-2 to TRBJ2-5; TRBD2 matches 10 bases. CDR1 and CDR2 from the germline V gene are LGHNA and YNFKEQ. This CDR3 region has 16 residues. With V trimmed by 0 bases and J by 7 bases, 8 bases remained unmatched. The CDR3 nucleotides are TGTGCCAGCAGCCAAGATTTAGCGGGAGGAGTGGGGACCCAGTACTTC. Translation gives CASSQDLAGGVGTQYF.

The chain recombines TRBV10-3 with TRBJ2-2; 7 positions match TRBD1. Germline values: CDR1 ENHRY, CDR2 SYGVKD. V lost 10 bases to trimming and J lost 4 bases; unmatched junction nucleotides: 6. The CDR3 has 13 amino acids. This chain's CDR3 is CATRQGVTGELFF. As DNA, the CDR3 is TGTGCCACGAGACAGGGAGTCACCGGGGAGCTGTTTTTT.

V and J are TRBV15 and TRBJ2-5; TRBD2 matches 7 bases. The CDR3 length is 14 residues. The germline V gene encodes CDR1 LNHNV and CDR2 YYDKDF (reference sequence). Germline trimming cut 4 bases from V and 4 bases from J; bases unmatched to any gene: 6. The CDR3 region is CATSTGSGGETQYF. As DNA, the CDR3 is TGTGCCACCAGCACGGGGTCGGGGGGAGAGACCCAGTACTTC.

The V call is TRBV7-2, the J call TRBJ2-3; tentative D call: TRBD2 (5 bases). The CDR3 is 15 residues long. V was pared by 4 bases and J by 7 bases, with 18 bases between. CDR1 SGHTA and CDR2 FQGNSA come from the germline V gene. The CDR3 bases are TGTGCCAGCAGCTCATCTACTCTAGCTACGAATACGCAGTATTTT. Translating it yields CASSSSTLATNTQYF.

The chain employs TRBV5-1 and TRBJ1-4, with 10 bases fitting TRBD1. Germline lookup yields CDR1 SGHRS and CDR2 YFSETQ. This CDR3 spans 15 amino acids. Trimming at V came to 4 bases and at J to 8 bases, leaving 8 bases not matched to a gene. For the CDR3, the DNA is TGCGCCAGCAGCCGGGGGACAGGGGCCGGAGAAAAACTGTTTTTT. Its protein product is CASSRGTGAGEKLFF.

J is TRBJ2-5 and V is TRBV2, with a weak D call TRBD1 (5 bases). Trimming removed 6 bases at V and 4 bases at J, with 9 bases between. Germline V gene sequence: CDR1 SNHLY, CDR2 FYNNEI. The CDR3 contains 12 residues. Here the CDR3 reads CASSQTGETQYF. Written as DNA, the CDR3 is TGTGCCAGCAGCCAAACAGGAGAGACCCAGTACTTC.

This clone appeared a few times. The J gene is TRBJ2-6, the V gene TRBV5-1; D uncertain. V dropped 6 bases and J dropped 2 bases, with 6 bases sitting between them. Germline V gene lookup returns CDR1 SGHRS and CDR2 YFSETQ. There are 13 residues in the CDR3. CDR3 DNA: TGCGCCAGCATCGAGCCTGGGGCCAACGTCCTGACTTTC. This sequence encodes CASIEPGANVLTF. Full variable domain (remainder filled in from reference TRBV5-1 and TRBJ2-6): KAGVTQTPRYLIKTRGQQVTLSCSPISGHRSVSWYQQTPGQGLQFLFEYFSETQRNKGNFPGRFSGRQFSNSRSEMNVSTLELGDSALYLCASIEPGANVLTFGAGSRLTVL.

This clone was counted between two and nine times. At the DNA level, this CDR3 is encoded by other sequences in the same sample as well. The V and J genes are TRBV7-9 and TRBJ2-5, with TRBD2 matching 9 bases. Germline V gene data show CDR1 as SEHNR and CDR2 as FQNEAQ (reference sequence). The CDR3 is 13 residues long. V gave up 5 bases and J gave up 5 bases; unmatched junction bases: 3. The CDR3 spells CASSPGLAETQYF. CDR3 nucleotide sequence: TGTGCCAGCAGCCCGGGACTAGCTGAGACCCAGTACTTC.